This T cell receptor beta chain was identified in a study of T cell responses to AZD1222 COVID-19 vaccine (dated by TCRdb to 2020 to 2023). About the full investigation: A total of under 250 trial participants underwent TCR sequencing, of whom under 220 had received two doses of AZD1222 and approximately 25 had received two doses of the MenACWY control vaccine. Trial participants were enrolled by age into subgroups of 18-55, 56-69 and 70-plus years, and 148, 28 and 57 TCR-sequenced participants, respectively, were included in these subgroups.

What the work shows at the level of the full study, not this receptor alone: Epitopes outside the regions mutated in the B.1.351 and B.1.1.7 variants were reportedly recognized by nearly half of the unique spike-specific TCRs. Because no day 14 peak-response samples were available, repertoires were characterized only after the peak T cell response. In the small 56-69-year group, the increase in depth fell short of significance, most likely because of low power. Only six AZD1222 recipients were SARS-CoV-2 seropositive at baseline, limiting conclusions about previously exposed vaccinees. A significant rise in spike-specific TCR breadth and depth was observed after two AZD1222 doses relative to day 0 and relative to MenACWY recipients. Most participants were white British and females outnumbered males, and the authors suggested that clonal diversity may have been underestimated. The whole spike protein was spanned by vaccine-associated CD4 TCRs, and dominant responses were seen in regions 160-218 and 743-854.

Concerning this clone itself: Its antigen has not been determined. No much larger clone exists at a distance of one base, and base qualities are not known.

V sheds 1 base and J sheds 4 bases, leaving 2 bases between their ends. The CDR3 starts with the cysteine, ends with the phenylalanine, and has 12 residues. Only the CDR3 part of the read is kept: 36 bases, read in frame from the first base. The CDR3 regions of human TCRbeta chains were analyzed by immunosequencing. The original methods were these. TCRs in the repertoires were matched against a reference library of SARS-CoV-2-specific TCRs that had been generated with the MIRA antigen-specificity platform. Breadth meant the fraction of unique TCRs that were SARS-CoV-2-associated, whereas depth meant the fraction of total T cells that were SARS-CoV-2-associated. Using the MIRA data, each spike-specific TCR was mapped to the spike region that the TCR reacts to and placed in a CD4 or CD8 class. Log10-transformed breadth and depth values were compared by one-way ANOVA with Sidak's multiple comparisons tests. Imported from immuneACCESS, the table was reduced by TCRdb to in-frame sequences with V and J called. These copies leave out some clones; in studies compared against another copy, an unresolved V gene accounts for under half, and the cause of the remainder is not known. For V, J and clone size, that table is used; D and trimming come from the DNA. This sample has some 130,000 clones in its table, and over 80% of those were observed once. The ten largest clones represent approximately 6.8% of the sample.

Taken with the paper, the label for time point translates to: about 28 days (+/-7) after the second vaccine dose. AZD1222 recipients with second doses at about 4 weeks or about 12 weeks were pooled, because spike-specific TCR depth and breadth did not differ between schedules. The vaccinee samples were drawn from two UK trials, COV001 and COV002, one of which was a single-blind randomized controlled phase 2/3 trial testing AZD1222 (ChAdOx1 nCoV-19) in healthy adults. For TCRbeta chain sequencing, PBMC samples from trial participants were taken at day 0 and at day 28 after the second dose. The chain links TRBV12-3 or TRBV12-4 with TRBJ1-3, with no confident D gene call. Source: peripheral blood, taken 28 days after the second AZD1222 dose. This receptor was identified in an adult who received the AZD1222 COVID-19 vaccine. The DNA sequence is TGTGCCAGCAGTTTAGGGGGAAACACCATATATTTT. The encoded protein is CASSLGGNTIYF.